This TCR beta chain was recovered during a study of blood T cell repertoires in COVID-19. Study details: Samples came from the United States, Italy and Spain, spanning acute and convalescent COVID-19.

The assay was immunoSEQ multiplex PCR, and TCRdb's table has in-frame clones only and misses some. The sample comprises about 93,000 clones, roughly 90% of which are singletons, and approximately 1.6% rests with the top ten. CDR3 length: 13 amino acids. CDR1 and CDR2 (germline): LGHDT, YNNKEL (reference sequence). V shed 3 bases and J shed 9 bases, with 9 bases lying between them. The sample taken for sequencing was peripheral blood. This rearrangement joins TRBV3-1 (or the pseudogene TRBV3-2) to TRBJ1-6, with a possible D match to TRBD1 (5 bases). The TCR was taken from a human donor with active COVID-19. The donor label of this sample is uncertain. CDR3 nucleotide sequence: TGTGCCAGCAGCCAGAGGGGAGGTTCACCCCTCCACTTT. This sequence encodes CASSQRGGSPLHF.